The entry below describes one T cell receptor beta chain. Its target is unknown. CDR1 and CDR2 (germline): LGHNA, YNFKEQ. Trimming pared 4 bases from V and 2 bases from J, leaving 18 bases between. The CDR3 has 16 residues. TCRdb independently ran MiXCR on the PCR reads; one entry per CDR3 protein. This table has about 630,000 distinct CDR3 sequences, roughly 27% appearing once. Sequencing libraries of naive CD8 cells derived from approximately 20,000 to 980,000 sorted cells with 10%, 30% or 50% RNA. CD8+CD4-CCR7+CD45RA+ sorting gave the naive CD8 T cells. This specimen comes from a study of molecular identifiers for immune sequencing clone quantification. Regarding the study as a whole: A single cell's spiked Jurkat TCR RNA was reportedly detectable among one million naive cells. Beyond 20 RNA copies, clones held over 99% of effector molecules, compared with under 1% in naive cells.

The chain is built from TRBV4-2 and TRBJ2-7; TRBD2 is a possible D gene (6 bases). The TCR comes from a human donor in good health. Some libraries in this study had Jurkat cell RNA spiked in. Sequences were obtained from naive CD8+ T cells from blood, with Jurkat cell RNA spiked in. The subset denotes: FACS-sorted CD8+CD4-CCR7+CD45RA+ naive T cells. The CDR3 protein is CASSPGGGLFTYEQYF. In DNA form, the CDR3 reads TGTGCCAGCAGCCCTGGGGGAGGACTATTCACCTACGAGCAGTACTTC.